Shown below are 5 T cell receptor beta chains from a single sample sequenced in a study of shared clonotypes between healthy human individuals. Cells designated naive CD8 were CD45RO-negative and were positively selected for CCR7, with terminally differentiated effector memory CD45RA+ cells excluded. TCRdb keeps only in-frame clones here, not all; method: immunoSEQ multiplex PCR. The table lists some 1,900,000 clones, 85% to 95% of them singletons, with 1% to 1.5% in the top ten. The sequenced sample was naive CD8+ T cells sorted from blood. Receptors were obtained from a man aged 18 to 35 in good health.

The chain is built from TRBV4-3 and TRBJ2-1; 8 bases line up with TRBD2. CDR1 LGHNA and CDR2 YSLEER come from the germline V gene. Germline trimming cut 0 bases from V and 6 bases from J; bases unmatched to any gene: 10. This CDR3 has 17 amino acids. The CDR3 bases are TGCGCCAGCAGCCAAGATCATTCCGCGGGAGGCCTCAATGAGCAGTTCTTC. It yields the protein CASSQDHSAGGLNEQFF.

This chain links TRBV7-6 with TRBJ2-1; no firm D call. V lost 4 bases and J 4 bases, leaving 17 bases between the germline ends. Germline V gene lookup returns CDR1 SGHVS and CDR2 FNYEAQ. The CDR3 length is 16 residues. CDR3 nucleotide sequence: TGTGCCAGCAGCTCGTCGGGTACCCCTCCTTACAATGAGCAGTTCTTC. It encodes CASSSSGTPPYNEQFF.

The chain couples TRBV13 to TRBJ1-6; D possibly corresponds to TRBD1 (6 bases). V dropped 6 bases and J dropped 9 bases, with 9 bases sitting between them. Germline-derived CDR1 and CDR2 are PRHDT and FYEKMQ (reference sequence). There are 12 residues in the CDR3. Written as DNA, the CDR3 is TGTGCCAGCAGTCCCAGGGGTTCACCCCTCCACTTT. The encoded protein is CASSPRGSPLHF.

The chain uses TRBV4-3 and TRBJ2-3; D is tentatively TRBD1 or TRBD2 (7 bases each). The V and J ends lost 3 bases and 5 bases respectively, with 24 bases between them. This CDR3 contains 18 residues. Germline-derived CDR1 and CDR2 are LGHNA and YSLEER. CDR3 loop: CASSQLTDSGGDGDTQYF. CDR3 coding DNA: TGCGCCAGCAGCCAGCTGACTGATTCAGGGGGGGATGGAGATACGCAGTATTTT.

The V call is TRBV27, the J call TRBJ1-2; 10 bases align to TRBD1. V was pared by 5 bases and J by 5 bases, with 8 bases of the junction left unmatched. The CDR3 contains 15 residues. Germline V gives CDR1 MNHEY, CDR2 SMNVEV (reference sequence). CDR3 in DNA: TGTGCCAGCAGTCCCCGGACAGGGGGAGGGTATGGCTACACCTTC. Translating gives CASSPRTGGGYGYTF.